Following are 26 T cell receptor beta chains from one sample sequenced in a study of OX40 agonist ivuxolimab in advanced cancers. Assay: immunoSEQ multiplex PCR; the TCRdb copy retains only in-frame clones and omits some. This table holds about 20,000 clones, approximately 84% found once. Material: CD4+ or CD8+ T cells sorted from blood, obtained in a trial of the OX40 agonist ivuxolimab. The receptor set was obtained from an adult with an advanced solid tumor such as melanoma, head and neck, liver or kidney cancer.

The chain employs TRBV19 and TRBJ2-7; D uncertain. The V gene lost 2 bases and the J gene lost 3 bases, with 5 bases spanning the gap. Germline V gene lookup returns CDR1 LNHDA and CDR2 SQIVND (reference sequence). The CDR3 is 12 amino acids. CDR3 nucleotide sequence: TGTGCCAGTAGTATAAACAACTACGAGCAGTACTTC. Translation gives CASSINNYEQYF.

Remarks on this clone: At one boundary the junction diverges from the germline segment, which might be a read error. V gene TRBV2 combines with J gene TRBJ2-4; D gene ambiguous. Germline CDR1 SNHLY, CDR2 FYNNEI. The CDR3 length is 8 residues. The CDR3 region is CASSEGNF. In nucleotides, the CDR3 is TGTGCCAGCAGTGAAGGTAACTTC.

Turning to this clone: This is likely an artifact of a read error, given a far larger clone one base away. The CDR3 sequence: CASGIGAGDTGELFF. The CDR3 DNA follows: TGTGCCAGCGGAATCGGGGCAGGGGATACCGGGGAGCTGTTTTTT. The chain employs TRBV25-1 and TRBJ2-2, with D maybe TRBD1 (6 bases). The CDR3 has 15 amino acids. Trimming pared 8 bases from V and 5 bases from J, leaving 18 bases between. Per germline, CDR1 MGHDK and CDR2 SYGVNS.

The genes are TRBV19 and TRBJ1-5; 9 positions match TRBD1. The CDR3 spans 17 residues. V was pared by 5 bases and J by 2 bases, with 10 bases of the junction left unmatched. The germline CDR1 and CDR2 sequences are LNHDA and SQIVND (reference sequence). This chain's CDR3 is CASSVLQGAFGNQPQHF. The DNA of the CDR3 is TGTGCCAGTAGTGTCTTACAGGGGGCATTTGGCAATCAGCCCCAGCATTTT.

The chain employs TRBV6-4 and TRBJ2-2; no definite D call. Germline assignment: CDR1 MRHNA and CDR2 SNTAGT. The CDR3 covers 11 residues. Trimming pared 3 bases from V and 6 bases from J, leaving 2 bases between. This CDR3 is CASSDSGELFF. Written as DNA, the CDR3 is TGTGCCAGCAGTGATTCCGGGGAGCTGTTTTTT.

This clone is a singleton in its sample. This chain connects TRBV9 to TRBJ1-6, with no clear D. The CDR3 consists of 15 residues. Trimming took off 0 bases at V and 6 bases at J, with 10 bases between the two ends. CDR1 is SGDLS and CDR2 is YYNGEE in the germline V gene. The CDR3 loop is CASSVVAEPNSPLHF. In DNA form, the CDR3 reads TGTGCCAGCAGCGTAGTGGCAGAGCCTAATTCACCCCTCCACTTT.

The chain links TRBV9 to TRBJ2-6; D unclear. The V gene's germline CDR1 is SGDLS and CDR2 YYNGEE. The germline V and J ends were trimmed by 6 bases and 5 bases, with 18 bases remaining between them. There are 16 residues in the CDR3. CDR3: CASIELKQSRANVLTF. The CDR3 nucleotides are TGTGCCAGCATTGAACTCAAACAAAGTCGGGCCAACGTCCTGACTTTC.

The chain carries TRBV7-9 and TRBJ2-5; D uncertain. The V gene lost 1 base and the J gene lost 2 bases, with 5 bases spanning the gap. The length of the CDR3 is 13 residues. The germline gives CDR1 SEHNR, CDR2 FQNEAQ (reference sequence). CDR3 sequence reads: CASSLVEQETQYF. The CDR3 DNA reads TGTGCCAGCAGCTTAGTTGAACAAGAGACCCAGTACTTC.

The chain recombines TRBV4-2 with TRBJ1-2, with a weak D call TRBD1 (6 bases). The CDR3 spans 16 residues. CDR1 is LGHNA and CDR2 is YNFKEQ in the germline V gene. Trimming shortened V by 0 bases and J by 2 bases, and 13 bases separated the two germline ends. CDR3 protein: CASSQEQGGPNYGYTF. The CDR3 DNA reads TGTGCCAGCAGCCAAGAACAGGGAGGACCCAACTATGGCTACACCTTC.

This clone was seen more than once but under ten times. The chain joins TRBV12-5 to TRBJ2-7, with D hard to call. Trimming took 5 bases from V and 3 from J, leaving 11 bases between them. Germline V lookup: CDR1 LGHNT, CDR2 FRNRAP. The CDR3 extends over 13 amino acids. CDR3 DNA sequence: TGTGCTAGTGGTCAGGTCCCCAGCTACGAGCAGTACTTC. Translated: CASGQVPSYEQYF.

V gene TRBV5-1 combines with J gene TRBJ1-1, with 8 bases matching TRBD1. CDR3 length: 14 residues. CDR1 SGHRS and CDR2 YFSETQ come from the germline V gene. Germline trimming cut 3 bases from V and 1 base from J; bases unmatched to any gene: 2. This chain's CDR3 is CASSSGQGNTEAFF. DNA for the CDR3: TGCGCCAGCAGCTCCGGACAGGGGAACACTGAAGCTTTCTTT.

The rearrangement joins TRBV9 to TRBJ1-1; maybe TRBD1 (5 bases). CDR1 is SGDLS and CDR2 is YYNGEE in the germline V gene. Trimming left V 0 bases short and J 4 bases short, with 13 bases between. This CDR3 has 15 amino acids. The CDR3 protein is CASSVVDTFGTEAFF. CDR3 nucleotides: TGTGCCAGCAGCGTAGTGGACACCTTTGGCACTGAAGCTTTCTTT.

The V call is TRBV4-3, the J call TRBJ1-1; D not resolved. V lost 0 bases, J lost 1 base, and 6 bases lay in between. This CDR3 is 14 amino acids long. Germline V gene data show CDR1 as LGHNA and CDR2 as YSLEER. The CDR3 nucleotides are TGCGCCAGCAGCCAAGAACCAGGGAACACTGAAGCTTTCTTT. Its protein product is CASSQEPGNTEAFF.

V is TRBV14 and J is TRBJ1-1, with 10 bases that match TRBD1. The CDR3 spans 15 residues. V shed 1 base and J 1 base; nucleotides not matched to a gene: 0. The germline V gene encodes CDR1 SGHDN and CDR2 FVKESK. The CDR3: CASSQGTGGNTEAFF. The CDR3 region has the DNA TGTGCCAGCAGCCAAGGGACAGGGGGGAACACTGAAGCTTTCTTT.

The rearrangement joins TRBV4-3 to TRBJ2-1; D might be TRBD2 (7 bases). Germline loops: CDR1 LGHNA, CDR2 YSLEER. V dropped 0 bases and J dropped 2 bases, with 26 bases sitting between them. The CDR3 is 21 amino acids. This chain's CDR3 is CASSQDLAGANNLYPYNEQFF. The CDR3 DNA reads as TGCGCCAGCAGCCAAGATCTGGCGGGGGCGAACAACTTGTACCCCTACAATGAGCAGTTCTTC.

This clone was picked up a small number of times. The gene calls are TRBV20-1 and TRBJ1-1; no clear D gene. CDR1 is DFQATT and CDR2 is SNEGSKA in the germline V gene (reference sequence). V lost 7 bases to trimming and J lost 0 bases, with 6 bases between them. This CDR3 has 11 amino acids. CDR3 nucleotide sequence: TGCAGTGTAAGTGTGAACACTGAAGCTTTCTTT. It yields the protein CSVSVNTEAFF.

This clone appeared once. Other DNA sequences in the sample encode the same CDR3. This chain joins TRBV9 and TRBJ2-2, with D tentatively TRBD1 (5 bases). Per germline, CDR1 SGDLS and CDR2 YYNGEE. Between the trimmed V and J ends, which lost 2 bases and 6 bases, there was a span of 8 bases. The CDR3 covers 13 residues. As DNA, the CDR3 is TGTGCCAGCAGCGTCTCAGGGCCCGGGGAGCTGTTTTTT. This gives the protein CASSVSGPGELFF.

The CDR3, as DNA: TGTGCCAGCAGCCAAGATCTCGCAGCGGCCCGTGAAAAACTGTTTTTT. Protein: CASSQDLAAAREKLFF. The rearrangement links TRBV14 to TRBJ1-4; no firm D call. CDR1 is SGHDN and CDR2 is FVKESK in the germline V gene. This CDR3 spans 16 amino acids. V was clipped by 0 bases and J by 7 bases, with 15 bases between them.

The chain links TRBV4-2 to TRBJ1-2; no clear D gene. CDR1 and CDR2 from the germline V gene are LGHNA and YNFKEQ. The length of the CDR3 is 15 residues. The ends were cut back, 0 bases at V and 6 bases at J, with 14 bases in the middle. In nucleotides, the CDR3 is TGTGCCAGCAGCCAAGAACCGTTACCTACGGATGGCTACACCTTC. Translating gives CASSQEPLPTDGYTF.

J is TRBJ1-1 and V is TRBV28; possibly TRBD1 for D (5 bases). Trimming stripped 5 bases from V and 0 bases from J, with 16 bases between. Germline V CDR1 and CDR2: MDHEN, SYDVKM. This CDR3 contains 16 residues. CDR3 coding DNA: TGTGCCAGCAGTCCGCCCCCGGGGCGCATGAACACTGAAGCTTTCTTT. Protein: CASSPPPGRMNTEAFF.

V usage is TRBV7-3 and J usage is TRBJ2-3; D call uncertain. V was trimmed by 3 bases and J by 0 bases, leaving 7 bases between them. Germline CDR1 reads SGHTA; CDR2 reads FQGTGA. The CDR3 extends over 14 amino acids. DNA for the CDR3: TGTGCCAGCAGCTTCATAATTAGCACAGATACGCAGTATTTT. Its translation: CASSFIISTDTQYF.

This clone was seen only a few times. The V gene is TRBV29-1, the J gene TRBJ2-7, with 10 bases that match TRBD1. Germline CDR1 and CDR2: SQVTM and ANQGSEA. This CDR3 spans 14 amino acids. With 3 bases clipped from V and 3 bases from J, the junction kept 5 bases outside the gene matches. CDR3 nucleotides: TGCAGCGTTGAGGGACAGGGGAGCTACTACGAGCAGTACTTC. It specifies CSVEGQGSYYEQYF.

The rearrangement links TRBV29-1 to TRBJ2-7; D remains ambiguous. This CDR3 has 15 amino acids. Between the trimmed V and J ends, which lost 4 bases and 2 bases, there was a span of 18 bases. CDR1 is SQVTM, CDR2 ANQGSEA, per germline. DNA for the CDR3: TGCAGCGTTGTAATGACCGGGTTGGAGACCTACGAGCAGTACTTC. Amino acids: CSVVMTGLETYEQYF.

This clone was picked up a small number of times. CDR3 nucleotides: TGCAGCGCCCGGACCTCAACCTCCTACGAGCAGTACTTC. This translates into CSARTSTSYEQYF. J is TRBJ2-7 and V is TRBV29-1; no definite D call. V lost 7 bases to trimming and J lost 0 bases, with 13 bases between them. The CDR3 is 13 residues long. CDR1 is SQVTM, CDR2 ANQGSEA, per germline.

This chain joins TRBV27 and TRBJ2-2, with TRBD1 identical over 9 bases. This CDR3 spans 16 amino acids. Per germline, CDR1 MNHEY and CDR2 SMNVEV (reference sequence). V gave up 2 bases and J gave up 7 bases; unmatched junction bases: 8. The CDR3 DNA reads TGTGCCAGCAGTTTAGTCGGGACAGGGATGGTCGGGGAGCTGTTTTTT. It specifies CASSLVGTGMVGELFF.

V and J are TRBV28 and TRBJ2-3; unclear D gene. There are 15 residues in the CDR3. With 3 bases removed from V and 0 bases from J, the gap between germline ends came to 10 bases. The germline V gene encodes CDR1 MDHEN and CDR2 SYDVKM. The CDR3 spells CASSFLSHSTDTQYF. In DNA, the CDR3 is TGTGCCAGCAGTTTCCTCTCCCACAGCACAGATACGCAGTATTTT.